Listed below are T cell receptor beta chains from one sample, sequenced in a study of blood T cell repertoires in COVID-19. Generated by immunoSEQ multiplex PCR, the TCRdb table keeps only in-frame clones and is missing some. Of some 49,000 clones listed, about 76% are singletons. Sequencing used peripheral blood. The source is an elderly woman with COVID-19, enrolled during active disease. The CDR3 runs from the conserved cysteine through the conserved F or W. Each record gives: D gene, clone size, V gene, J gene, CDR3 length, CDR3 DNA, CDR3 protein. D genes are given only for firm matches. The size entry is marked missing in some rows and otherwise reads once, few, many or a size class.

NA,NA,TRBV6-5,TRBJ2-7,12,TGTGCCAGCAGTTTTACAGGATACGAGCAGTACTTC,CASSFTGYEQYF
TRBD1,NA,TRBV30,TRBJ1-5,15,TGTGCCTGGAGCCCGGGACAGGGGACACATCAGCCCCAGCATTTT,CAWSPGQGTHQPQHF
TRBD2,few,TRBV5-6,TRBJ2-2,16,TGTGCCAGCAGCTTAGGACTAGCGGGAGATTTTTCGGAGCTGTTTTTT,CASSLGLAGDFSELFF
NA,NA,TRBV5-6,TRBJ2-7,11,TGTGCCAGCAGCTTTCGGTACGAGCAGTACTTC,CASSFRYEQYF
TRBD2,NA,TRBV7-3,TRBJ2-2,17,TGTGCCAGCAGCCCTGGACTAGCGGGAGGGGTCACCGGGGAGCTGTTTTTT,CASSPGLAGGVTGELFF
NA,NA,TRBV10-3,TRBJ1-2,19,TGTGCCATCAGTGATAGTGGGGCAAGAAGAGCCGATCTTAACTATGGCTACACCTTC,CAISDSGARRADLNYGYTF
TRBD2,NA,TRBV15,TRBJ2-7,17,TGTGCCACCAGCAGAGAGGGGACTAGCGGGGGTACCTACGAGCAGTACTTC,CATSREGTSGGTYEQYF
TRBD2,NA,TRBV27,TRBJ2-7,14,TGTGCCAGCAGTTTGCGGGAGGACTCCTACGAGCAGTACTTC,CASSLREDSYEQYF
TRBD2,NA,TRBV9,TRBJ2-1,16,TGTGCCAGCAGCTACCGGGGAGGGGAACCTTACAATGAGCAGTTCTTC,CASSYRGGEPYNEQFF
NA,NA,TRBV30,TRBJ1-1,15,TGTGCCTGGAGGAAAAGGGGGGGCGGGAACACTGAAGCTTTCTTT,CAWRKRGGGNTEAFF
TRBD2,once,TRBV7-9,TRBJ2-2,19,TGTGCCGGTACCCTACTAACCACTAGCGGCGCGGGGGGCCCCTGGGAGCTGTTTTTT,CAGTLLTTSGAGGPWELFF
TRBD1,NA,TRBV25-1,TRBJ2-7,15,TGTGCCAGCAGTGATGCGGACAGGGGGCTTAACGAGCAGTACTTC,CASSDADRGLNEQYF
NA,NA,TRBV5-4,TRBJ2-4,15,TGTGCCAGCAGCTTGTGGGGAACAGGCCAAAACATTCAGTACTTC,CASSLWGTGQNIQYF
TRBD2,NA,TRBV10-3,TRBJ2-1,14,TGTGCCATCGGGACTAGCGGGAGCTACAATGAGCAGTTCTTC,CAIGTSGSYNEQFF
NA,NA,TRBV29-1,TRBJ1-2,13,TGCAGCGTTCGTGCGGGAATTAACTATGGCTACACCTTC,CSVRAGINYGYTF
NA,NA,TRBV6-1,TRBJ2-1,15,TGTGCCAGCAGTGAAGTGTTGTACAGTTACAATGAGCAGTTCTTC,CASSEVLYSYNEQFF
NA,NA,TRBV2,TRBJ1-1,15,TGTGCCAGCAGTGGGGGGAGGGGAATGAACACTGAAGCTTTCTTT,CASSGGRGMNTEAFF
NA,once,TRBV30,TRBJ2-1,20,TGTGCCTGGAGTATCTGGAGGTTGGGCCCATTGCCCCTGATGGGGAATGAGCAGTTCTTC,CAWSIWRLGPLPLMGNEQFF
NA,once,TRBV18,TRBJ1-6,16,TGTGCCAGCTCACCCCCGGGACTTGGGGGAGATTCACCCCTCCACTTT,CASSPPGLGGDSPLHF
NA,NA,TRBV11-2,TRBJ1-4,16,TGTGCCAGCAACCTCGGTCCAGGGAGGGCTAATGAAAAACTGTTTTTT,CASNLGPGRANEKLFF